This T cell receptor beta chain was identified in a study of shared clonotypes between healthy human individuals. Study context: Three CD4 naive, three CD4 memory, two CD8 naive and one CD8 memory plate were used per donor. Broader study findings: With a handful of donors compared, 5% to 5.5% of naive CD4 clonotypes were shared. Only a few donors were included, so the genetic and exposure-history diversity represented was limited.

This clone was detected once. Its antigen is unidentified. Trimming cost V 7 bases and J 6 bases; bases outside gene matches: 14. Germline loops: CDR1 MNHNY, CDR2 SVGAGI (reference sequence). The CDR3 runs to 16 residues. The assay used deep level. Some clones are missing from TCRdb's copy, which holds only in-frame ones; the method was immunoSEQ multiplex PCR. The sample records around 2,100,000 clones, about 95% being singletons. Naive CD8 isolation took CD45RO-negative cells positively selected for CCR7 and excluded terminally differentiated effector memory CD45RA+ cells. Material: naive CD8+ T cells sorted from blood. This clonotype originated in a man younger than 35 in good health. This chain links TRBV6-6 with TRBJ1-4, with TRBD1 matching over 7 bases. CDR3 bases: TGTGCCAGCAACCCTATTGTCCGGACAGGAGATGAAAAACTGTTTTTT. This translates into CASNPIVRTGDEKLFF.